This TCR beta chain appears in the sequencing data of a study of radiation and T cells in renal cell carcinoma. Time point here: blood 4 weeks post-SBRT, at nephrectomy. As to treatment: 15 Gy SBRT to primary tumor, nephrectomy 4 weeks later. Nephrectomy followed 15 Gy stereotactic body radiation by 4 weeks. The patient's renal cell carcinoma had clear cell pathology. About this clone: Antigen specificity is unknown.

Study-level results: Pretreatment tumor biopsies were lacking, so baseline clonotypes are unknown. In blood, top tumor clones expanded by 2 weeks, shrinking by 4.

Some clones are missing from TCRdb's copy, which holds only in-frame ones; the method was immunoSEQ multiplex PCR. Of 40,000 to 45,000 clones listed, roughly 80% are singletons. Germline CDR1 and CDR2: SGHNT and YYREEE (reference sequence). There are 14 residues in the CDR3. V was pared by 5 bases and J by 0 bases, with 9 bases between. The chain combines TRBV5-4 with TRBJ1-3; a weak D match, TRBD1 (5 bases). The sequence was collected from a woman aged 65 to 85 with renal cell carcinoma. The sequences come from blood, collected from a patient whose treatment included radiotherapy and nephrectomy. The CDR3 sequence is CASSPDSSGNTIYF. In DNA form, the CDR3 reads TGTGCCAGCAGTCCTGACAGCTCTGGAAACACCATATATTTT.